These 14 T cell receptor beta chains share one sample of origin, sequenced in a study of blood T cell repertoires in COVID-19. Produced via immunoSEQ multiplex PCR; TCRdb's table is partial and in-frame only. The data hold over 50,000 clones, with 88% observed a single time. Sample: peripheral blood. These receptor sequences come from a human donor in a cohort sampled during active COVID-19.

This chain uses TRBV27 with TRBJ1-5; D gene uncertain. Trimming removed 7 bases from V and 1 base from J, with 14 bases in between. CDR3 size: 15 residues. Germline assignment: CDR1 MNHEY and CDR2 SMNVEV (reference sequence). CDR3 in amino acids: CASMEVGKSNQPQHF. CDR3 nucleotides: TGTGCCAGCATGGAGGTAGGAAAGAGCAATCAGCCCCAGCATTTT.

This clone has only one observation. The CDR3 bases are TGTGCCAGTAGCCTATGGCAGCGGGAGGAGGCTCCTAACAATGAGCAGTTCTTC. The encoded protein is CASSLWQREEAPNNEQFF. The chain recombines TRBV19 with TRBJ2-1, with 9 bases aligning to TRBD2. The CDR3 consists of 18 residues. Germline trimming cut 6 bases from V and 5 bases from J; bases unmatched to any gene: 17. Germline assignment: CDR1 LNHDA and CDR2 SQIVND (reference sequence).

DNA of the CDR3: TGTGCCAGCAGCTTAGGATCCTATTCTGGGGCCAACGTCCTGACTTTC. Encoded protein: CASSLGSYSGANVLTF. The gene calls are TRBV7-2 and TRBJ2-6; D gene unclear. The V gene's germline CDR1 is SGHTA and CDR2 FQGNSA. This CDR3 contains 16 residues. With 1 base removed from V and 1 base from J, the gap between germline ends came to 8 bases.

The rearrangement uses TRBV3-1 (or the pseudogene TRBV3-2) and TRBJ2-3, with 7 positions matching TRBD2. The CDR3 is 17 amino acids. V trimming: 3 bases; J trimming: 1 base; junction bases outside the gene matches: 10. In germline, CDR1 is LGHDT, CDR2 YNNKEL (reference sequence). CDR3 DNA sequence: TGTGCCAGCAGCCACCGGGGGGTTAGCGGAGGCACAGATACGCAGTATTTT. Protein product: CASSHRGVSGGTDTQYF.

This chain links TRBV7-8 with TRBJ1-1; no clear D gene. Germline CDR1 and CDR2: SGHVS and FQNEAQ. The CDR3 is made up of 15 amino acids. V dropped 5 bases and J dropped 0 bases, with 13 bases sitting between them. The CDR3 loop is CASSPRAGLNTEAFF. Written as DNA, the CDR3 is TGTGCCAGCAGCCCGCGGGCGGGATTGAACACTGAAGCTTTCTTT. Supplemented by reference TRBV7-8 and TRBJ1-1, the full variable domain reads GAGVSQSPRYKVAKRGQDVALRCDPISGHVSLFWYQQALGQGPEFLTYFQNEAQLDKSGLPSDRFFAERPEGSVSTLKIQRTQQEDSAVYLCASSPRAGLNTEAFFGQGTRLTVV.

This clone was seen just once. This chain joins TRBV5-1 and TRBJ1-1, with 7 bases lining up with TRBD1. This CDR3 is built from 14 residues. CDR1 and CDR2 from the germline V gene are SGHRS and YFSETQ. Trimming removed 4 bases from V and 1 base from J; junction bases left unmatched: 4. CDR3 DNA sequence: TGCGCCAGCAGCGGGGGACAGCAGAACACTGAAGCTTTCTTT. Its translation is CASSGGQQNTEAFF.

This clone was observed once. The V gene is TRBV12-3 or TRBV12-4, the J gene TRBJ1-6; D not certain. Deletions cut 3 bases from V and 13 bases from J, with 10 bases between. This CDR3 is 12 amino acids long. CDR3 sequence: CASSLSGPPLHF. In nucleotides, the CDR3 is TGTGCCAGCAGTTTGAGCGGGCCGCCCCTCCACTTT.

The CDR3 protein is CASSVPGISYNEQFF. The DNA of the CDR3 is TGTGCCAGCAGTGTTCCAGGGATTAGTTACAATGAGCAGTTCTTC. J is TRBJ2-1 and V is TRBV2, with D perhaps TRBD1 (5 bases). Per the germline V gene, CDR1 is SNHLY and CDR2 is FYNNEI. This CDR3 comprises 15 residues. Trimming left V 4 bases short and J 4 bases short, with 14 bases between.

This clone was counted once. The chain is built from TRBV7-9 and TRBJ2-1, with D possibly TRBD2 on 6 matching bases. The ends were cut back, 2 bases at V and 0 bases at J, with 14 bases in the middle. The CDR3 runs to 17 residues. From germline, CDR1 is SEHNR and CDR2 FQNEAQ (reference sequence). In nucleotides, the CDR3 is TGTGCCAGCAGCTTACCCCTTTGGGGGGACTCCTACAATGAGCAGTTCTTC. This gives the protein CASSLPLWGDSYNEQFF.

The V gene is TRBV6-1, the J gene TRBJ2-3, with 12 positions matching TRBD2. Germline loops: CDR1 MNHNS, CDR2 SASEGT. This CDR3 has 16 amino acids. Trimming at V came to 0 bases and at J to 4 bases, leaving 2 bases not matched to a gene. The DNA of the CDR3 is TGTGCCAGCAGTGAAGCTCTAGCGGGGGGGTCAGATACGCAGTATTTT. This sequence encodes CASSEALAGGSDTQYF.

A word on this clone: This sample includes further DNA sequences coding for the same CDR3. The chain links TRBV5-1 to TRBJ2-7, with 12 bases lining up with TRBD2. There are 14 residues in the CDR3. Germline CDR1 and CDR2: SGHRS and YFSETQ. The trim removed 4 bases at V and 4 bases at J, leaving 3 bases unmatched. The CDR3 here is CASSPTSGSYEQYF. DNA for the CDR3: TGCGCCAGCAGCCCGACTAGCGGGAGTTACGAGCAGTACTTC.

This sequence joins TRBV5-6 and TRBJ2-7, with D maybe TRBD2 (6 bases). The CDR3 runs to 17 residues. Germline-derived CDR1 and CDR2 are SGHDT and YYEEEE. V was shortened by 0 bases and J by 2 bases, with 18 bases between the two germline ends. CDR3 in DNA: TGTGCCAGCAGCTTGGAGAATGCCTACTGGGAGGCCTACGAGCAGTACTTC. It translates to CASSLENAYWEAYEQYF. Combining the CDR3 with reference TRBV5-6 and TRBJ2-7 gives the whole variable domain DAGVTQSPTHLIKTRGQQVTLRCSPKSGHDTVSWYQQALGQGPQFIFQYYEEEERQRGNFPDRFSGHQFPNYSSELNVNALLLGDSALYLCASSLENAYWEAYEQYFGPGTRLTVT.

The genes are TRBV11-2 and TRBJ2-1; 10 bases match TRBD1. This CDR3 has 16 residues. CDR1 is SGHAT, CDR2 FQNNGV, per germline. Trimming cost V 2 bases and J 3 bases; bases outside gene matches: 4. CDR3 loop: CASSLSGTGVYNEQFF. CDR3 bases: TGTGCCAGCAGCTTAAGTGGGACAGGGGTCTACAATGAGCAGTTCTTC.

The chain joins TRBV19 to TRBJ2-1, with 7 bases identical to TRBD2. J was trimmed by 5 bases and V by 5 bases; bases with no gene match: 9. Looked up from germline, CDR1 is LNHDA and CDR2 is SQIVND (reference sequence). The CDR3 runs to 15 residues. The CDR3 DNA follows: TGTGCCAGTAGTCGCGGACTAGAGACAAACAATGAGCAGTTCTTC. This codes for CASSRGLETNNEQFF.